A single sample is the source of the 27 T cell receptor beta chains below, sequenced in a study of a mutant IDH1 vaccine in newly diagnosed glioma. The time point is: week 11, during vaccination. Vaccination used 300 ug of mutant IDH1 20-mer peptide per dose, with topical imiquimod. The method was immunoSEQ multiplex PCR; TCRdb's version includes in-frame clones alone and lacks a portion of them. The data show about 110,000 clones, with 75% to 90% seen just once and 0.6% to 0.7% held by the top ten. These receptors have no known antigen. The sample consisted of PBMCs, taken from a glioma patient whose treatment included an IDH1 peptide vaccine. These TCRs come from a woman aged 50 to 60 with glioma.

This chain links TRBV5-1 with TRBJ2-1, with D possibly being TRBD2 (6 bases). This CDR3 spans 14 amino acids. Looked up from germline, CDR1 is SGHRS and CDR2 is YFSETQ. V shed 2 bases and J shed 10 bases, with 16 bases lying between them. The CDR3 spells CASSFGGSEVEQFF. DNA for the CDR3: TGCGCCAGCAGCTTCGGAGGGTCTGAGGTGGAGCAGTTCTTC.

This chain joins TRBV5-6 and TRBJ2-3; no clear D gene. The CDR3 has 11 amino acids. The germline V gene encodes CDR1 SGHDT and CDR2 YYEEEE. Between the trimmed V and J ends, which lost 4 bases and 6 bases, there was a span of 6 bases. CDR3 in amino acids: CASSRADTQYF. As DNA, the CDR3 is TGTGCCAGCAGCCGGGCGGATACGCAGTATTTT.

V and J are TRBV15 and TRBJ2-1; TRBD2 agrees at 9 bases. V lost 1 base and J lost 8; bases outside the gene matches: 9. The CDR3 consists of 16 residues. Germline CDR1 LNHNV, CDR2 YYDKDF (reference sequence). The CDR3 protein is CATSRGVAGVGYEQFF. CDR3 DNA: TGTGCCACCAGCAGAGGCGTAGCGGGAGTAGGCTATGAGCAGTTCTTC.

The genes are TRBV27 and TRBJ2-1, with TRBD2 as a possible D gene (6 bases). CDR1 is MNHEY, CDR2 SMNVEV, per germline (reference sequence). V lost 2 bases, J lost 9 bases, and 11 bases lay in between. The CDR3 length is 13 residues. The CDR3 sequence: CASSLGGIGEQFF. CDR3 DNA sequence: TGTGCCAGCAGTTTAGGCGGGATTGGTGAGCAGTTCTTC.

The table lists this clone with many counts. This chain connects TRBV10-2 to TRBJ1-5, with a weak D call TRBD1 (6 bases). Trimming took off 3 bases at V and 11 bases at J, with 11 bases between the two ends. Germline V gene data show CDR1 as WSHSY and CDR2 as SAAADI. The CDR3 spans 12 residues. The CDR3 DNA reads as TGCGCCAGCAGTGACGGGGGCGGGACCCAGCATTTT. It codes for CASSDGGGTQHF.

This clone showed up just once. The chain combines TRBV27 with TRBJ2-5; D not resolved. Trimming took 3 bases from V and 4 from J, leaving 9 bases between them. This CDR3 is built from 13 residues. CDR1 and CDR2 from the germline V gene are MNHEY and SMNVEV (reference sequence). Here the CDR3 reads CASSFWGGETQYF. The CDR3 DNA reads as TGTGCCAGCAGTTTTTGGGGTGGAGAGACCCAGTACTTC.

The rearrangement uses TRBV5-4 and TRBJ2-3; 10 nucleotides agree with TRBD2. The CDR3 covers 15 residues. Germline CDR1 and CDR2: SGHNT and YYREEE (reference sequence). V lost 1 base, J lost 3 bases, and 2 bases stayed unmatched. The CDR3 loop reads CASSLRTSGTDTQYF. The DNA for the CDR3 is TGTGCCAGCAGCTTGAGGACTAGCGGTACAGATACGCAGTATTTT.

This rearrangement joins TRBV7-9 to TRBJ1-3; D may be TRBD1 (5 bases). This CDR3 comprises 15 residues. Looked up from germline, CDR1 is SEHNR and CDR2 is FQNEAQ (reference sequence). Deletions cut 5 bases from V and 0 bases from J, with 11 bases between. CDR3 region: CASSLGGFSGNTIYF. Written as DNA, the CDR3 is TGTGCCAGCAGCCTGGGGGGTTTCTCTGGAAACACCATATATTTT.

With respect to this clone: Germline and junction disagree at one end, which may indicate a read error. This sequence joins TRBV9 and TRBJ2-7, with 10 bases fitting TRBD1. The CDR3 contains 16 residues. CDR1 and CDR2 from the germline V gene are SGDLS and YYNGEE. The CDR3 loop is CASSTSRDRGSSEQYF. In DNA form, the CDR3 reads TGTGCCAGCAGCACCAGCCGGGACAGGGGTTCCTCCGAGCAGTACTTC. Together with reference TRBV9 and TRBJ2-7, the CDR3 gives the full variable domain: DSGVTQTPKHLITATGQRVTLRCSPRSGDLSVYWYQQSLDQGLQFLIQYYNGEERAKGNILERFSAQQFPDLHSELNLSSLELGDSALYFCASSTSRDRGSSEQYFGPGTRLTVT.

The V gene is TRBV1, the J gene TRBJ2-3; TRBD2, the table's D call, was not compared with the DNA. TRBV1 counts as a pseudogene. This CDR3 has 17 residues. CDR3 residues: CTSSQVQRISSTDTQYF. The CDR3 DNA sequence: TGCACCAGCAGCCAGGTGCAGCGGATTTCTAGCACAGATACGCAGTATTTT.

The chain couples TRBV6-4 to TRBJ2-3; D assignment may be TRBD1 or TRBD2 (7 bases each). The V gene's germline CDR1 is MRHNA and CDR2 SNTAGT. There are 15 residues in the CDR3. The V and J ends lost 0 bases and 4 bases respectively, with 11 bases between them. In DNA form, the CDR3 reads TGTGCCAGCAGTGACTCGGCAGGGGGGGCAGATACGCAGTATTTT. This encodes CASSDSAGGADTQYF.

J is TRBJ2-7 and V is TRBV27, with no clear D. Germline-derived CDR1 and CDR2 are MNHEY and SMNVEV (reference sequence). This CDR3 spans 14 amino acids. V lost 2 bases and J 0 bases, leaving 8 bases between the germline ends. Here the CDR3 DNA reads TGTGCCAGCAGTTTAAGGGCCGACTCCTACGAGCAGTACTTC. This codes for CASSLRADSYEQYF.

The rearrangement links TRBV28 to TRBJ2-7; D unresolved. The V gene's germline CDR1 is MDHEN and CDR2 SYDVKM. Trimming cost V 5 bases and J 7 bases, with 12 bases left between them. CDR3 length: 12 residues. CDR3 region: CASSPTPREQYF. CDR3 DNA sequence: TGTGCCAGCAGTCCAACCCCCCGGGAGCAGTACTTC. Using reference TRBV28 and TRBJ2-7 for the parts outside the CDR3, the full variable domain is DVKVTQSSRYLVKRTGEKVFLECVQDMDHENMFWYRQDPGLGLRLIYFSYDVKMKEKGDIPEGYSVSREKKERFSLILESASTNQTSMYLCASSPTPREQYFGPGTRLTVT.

A single count supports this clone. The junction departs from germline at one end; a sequencing error may be responsible. The J gene is TRBJ2-4, the V gene TRBV7-9; D possibly corresponds to TRBD1 (6 bases). CDR1 is SEHNR, CDR2 FQNEAQ, per germline (reference sequence). The CDR3 spans 13 residues. CDR3 sequence (DNA): TGTGCCAGCAGCTTAGAACGGGACACCCGGTTGAACTTC. It codes for CASSLERDTRLNF.

The chain links TRBV19 to TRBJ2-5; 10 bases are a match to TRBD1. The CDR3 is made up of 14 amino acids. The V segment lost 4 bases and the J segment 3 bases; nucleotides outside the gene matches: 2. Germline assignment: CDR1 LNHDA and CDR2 SQIVND (reference sequence). CDR3: CASSTGQGEETQYF. CDR3 nucleotides: TGTGCCAGTAGTACCGGACAGGGGGAAGAGACCCAGTACTTC.

The V gene is TRBV15, the J gene TRBJ2-3, with a possible D match to TRBD1 (6 bases). The CDR3 loop spans 17 amino acids. The V gene's germline CDR1 is LNHNV and CDR2 YYDKDF (reference sequence). V was clipped by 0 bases and J by 1 base, with 14 bases between them. The CDR3: CATSRDNTGPRTDTQYF. CDR3 DNA sequence: TGTGCCACCAGCAGAGATAATACAGGGCCCCGCACAGATACGCAGTATTTT.

The rearrangement links TRBV5-1 to TRBJ1-1; no definite D call. Looked up from germline, CDR1 is SGHRS and CDR2 is YFSETQ. This CDR3 comprises 14 residues. V lost 0 bases and J lost 2, with 8 bases in between. The CDR3 sequence is CASSLARANTEAFF. The CDR3 bases are TGCGCCAGCAGCTTGGCAAGGGCTAACACTGAAGCTTTCTTT.

The V gene is TRBV11-2, the J gene TRBJ2-3, with 10 bases matching TRBD2. The V and J ends lost 1 base and 5 bases, in that order; junction bases with no gene match: 9. The CDR3 runs 17 residues. Germline CDR1 reads SGHAT; CDR2 reads FQNNGV. CDR3 region: CASSLGLAGDPGDTQYF. The CDR3 region has the DNA TGTGCCAGCAGCTTAGGGCTAGCGGGAGACCCTGGAGATACGCAGTATTTT.

J is TRBJ2-7 and V is TRBV21-1; TRBD2 reflects the table's D call only, with no check against the DNA. TRBV21-1 is given as a pseudogene. The CDR3 contains 12 residues. The CDR3 sequence: CASSKLGYEQYF. The CDR3, as DNA: TGTGCCAGCAGCAAACTAGGATACGAGCAGTACTTC.

This chain uses TRBV6-5 with TRBJ1-4; D gene ambiguous. This CDR3 comprises 14 residues. Deletions cut 0 bases from V and 6 bases from J, with 8 bases between. The V gene's germline CDR1 is MNHEY and CDR2 SVGAGI. The CDR3 sequence is CASSYSEGHEKLFF. In DNA form, the CDR3 reads TGTGCCAGCAGTTACTCGGAGGGCCATGAAAAACTGTTTTTT.

V is TRBV5-1 and J is TRBJ2-5; 8 bases agree with TRBD1. This CDR3 is built from 15 residues. The V and J ends lost 1 base and 5 bases, in that order; junction bases with no gene match: 7. CDR1 and CDR2 (germline): SGHRS, YFSETQ. CDR3 in DNA: TGCGCCAGCAGCTTGTGGCAGGGGGCAGGGGAGACCCAGTACTTC. It specifies CASSLWQGAGETQYF.

The chain employs TRBV11-2 and TRBJ2-4, with TRBD2 matching over 9 bases. This CDR3 is built from 16 residues. After removal of 2 bases from V and 0 bases from J, the junction contained 2 bases not matched to a gene. Germline CDR1 reads SGHAT; CDR2 reads FQNNGV. CDR3 in amino acids: CASSLLAGLAKNIQYF. The CDR3 DNA follows: TGTGCCAGCAGCTTACTAGCGGGGCTAGCCAAAAACATTCAGTACTTC.

This rearrangement joins TRBV27 to TRBJ2-1; 8 bases agree with TRBD1. This CDR3 is built from 17 residues. Germline CDR1 and CDR2: MNHEY and SMNVEV (reference sequence). The trim removed 6 bases at V and 3 bases at J, leaving 13 bases unmatched. The DNA of the CDR3 is TGTGCCAGCAGCAAACCGAGACCGGGACAGGTCTACAATGAGCAGTTCTTC. This codes for CASSKPRPGQVYNEQFF.

The CDR3 region is CASSHSGGYNEQFF. The CDR3 DNA reads as TGTGCCAGCAGCCATAGCGGGGGTTACAATGAGCAGTTCTTC. The chain has TRBV11-1 and TRBJ2-1; 9 bases map to TRBD2. This CDR3 comprises 14 residues. From germline, CDR1 is SGHAT and CDR2 FQDESV (reference sequence). The V segment lost 5 bases and the J segment 4 bases; nucleotides outside the gene matches: 3.

The CDR3 DNA reads as TGTGCCAGCAGCCCCGGACAACCTAGCACAGATACGCAGTATTTT. This codes for CASSPGQPSTDTQYF. The chain joins TRBV11-2 to TRBJ2-3; D may be TRBD1 (5 bases). Germline values: CDR1 SGHAT, CDR2 FQNNGV. The length of the CDR3 is 15 residues. The ends were cut back, 5 bases at V and 0 bases at J, with 12 bases in the middle.

This chain connects TRBV12-2 to TRBJ2-3; the table's D gene call, TRBD2, was not cross checked with the DNA. TRBV12-2 is tagged as a pseudogene. The CDR3 spans 15 residues. CDR3 in amino acids: CASRFALASTDTQYF. CDR3 nucleotide sequence: TGTGCAAGTCGCTTTGCTCTAGCGAGCACAGATACGCAGTATTTT.

This clone was found a few times. This chain joins TRBV29-1 and TRBJ1-5, with TRBD1 as a possible D gene (5 bases). The germline gives CDR1 SQVTM, CDR2 ANQGSEA. Trimming left V 4 bases short and J 2 bases short, with 18 bases between. CDR3 size: 16 residues. CDR3 nucleotide sequence: TGCAGCGTTGGGATGGGGACGGGAGTGGGCAATCAGCCCCAGCATTTT. This sequence encodes CSVGMGTGVGNQPQHF.